This TCR beta chain was sequenced during a study of blood T cell repertoires in COVID-19 (TCRdb year 2020). In the study overall: The collaborator samples originated in the United States, Italy and Spain and spanned the acute and convalescent phases of COVID-19. The material from the prospective study consisted of cDNA or gDNA derived from T cells, B-cell-depleted T cells, or PBMCs. Deeply sampled blood TCRbeta repertoires from subjects exposed to, actively infected with, or recovered from COVID-19 were included in the dataset. A freely available public database, intended as a resource for researchers studying the immune response to SARS-CoV-2, is where the repertoires were released. Samples came from the ongoing ImmuneRACE study (first 160 participants) plus 1,254 subjects from 6 global collaborators. Sample metadata almost always included a de-identified subject ID, COVID-19 status, age in years and sex. HLA class I and class II types, where available, came from metadata supplied by the sample provider rather than from assay-based typing. Paper-wide results and their limitations: The amount of clinical and demographic metadata varied by source and participant and was provided uncurated.

At one collaborating source in Seattle, patients were enrolled during active infection and were followed longitudinally through the course of disease. The collaborating institutions used their own protocols to collect whole blood in K2EDTA tubes. Collaborator samples were shipped for TCRbeta analysis as frozen whole blood, isolated PBMCs, or DNA extracted from either sample type. From the cysteine through the phenylalanine, the CDR3 covers 15 amino acids. The DNA shown is the 45-base CDR3, in frame from base 1. Relative to germline, V is 0 bases shorter and J is 4 bases shorter, with 13 bases between their ends. Sequences SGHRS (CDR1) and YFSETQ (CDR2) are obtained from the germline V gene. TCRbeta CDR3 regions were amplified from genomic DNA by means of the immunoSEQ Assay, a bias-controlled multiplex PCR. The authors processed their data as follows. The number of nucleated cells in each sample was estimated by amplification of reference gene primers within the assay. To quantify the absolute abundance of each unique TCRbeta CDR3 rearrangement, sequence reads were collapsed and filtered. For each sample, productive Simpson clonality was calculated by taking the square root of Simpson's diversity index across productive rearrangements. Entries here come from immuneACCESS through TCRdb and include only in-frame sequences with V and J called. Some clones fail to appear in such tables; in the studies checked, an unresolved V gene covers under half of the shortfall, and the cause of the remainder is unknown. V, J and clone size were drawn from that table, and D and trimming were deduced from the DNA. For this sample there are about 120,000 clones; around nine tenths appear just once. Together, the top ten hold around 10% of the sample.

To note about this clone: The clone's antigen remains unknown. Base qualities are not at hand, and no much larger clone is one base apart.

The chain is assembled from TRBV5-1 and TRBJ1-2, with a tentative D gene TRBD1 over 6 matching bases. Input material: peripheral blood. The receptor was derived from a woman in her 70s with COVID-19, enrolled during active disease. For the CDR3, the sequence is CASSLAREQGYGYTF. The DNA reads TGCGCCAGCAGCTTGGCCAGGGAACAGGGCTATGGCTACACCTTC.